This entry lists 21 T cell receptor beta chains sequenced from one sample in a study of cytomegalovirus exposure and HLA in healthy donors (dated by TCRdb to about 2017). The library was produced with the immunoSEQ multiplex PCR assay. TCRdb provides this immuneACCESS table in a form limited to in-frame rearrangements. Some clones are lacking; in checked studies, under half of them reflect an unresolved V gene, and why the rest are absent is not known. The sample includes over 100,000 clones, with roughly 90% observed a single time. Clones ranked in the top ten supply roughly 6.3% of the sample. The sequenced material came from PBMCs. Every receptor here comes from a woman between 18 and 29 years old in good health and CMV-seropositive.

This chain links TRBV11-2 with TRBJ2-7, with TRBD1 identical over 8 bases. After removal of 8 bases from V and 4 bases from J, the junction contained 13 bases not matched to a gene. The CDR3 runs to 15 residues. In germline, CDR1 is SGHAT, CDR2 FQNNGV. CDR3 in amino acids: CASCAGGLGFYEQYF. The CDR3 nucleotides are TGTGCCAGCTGTGCAGGGGGCTTAGGCTTTTACGAGCAGTACTTC.

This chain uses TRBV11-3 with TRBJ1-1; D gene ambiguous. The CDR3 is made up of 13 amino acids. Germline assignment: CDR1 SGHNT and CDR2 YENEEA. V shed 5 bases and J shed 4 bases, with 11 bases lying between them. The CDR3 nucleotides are TGTGCCAGCAGCATTGAGGCACTCACTGAAGCTTTCTTT. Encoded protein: CASSIEALTEAFF.

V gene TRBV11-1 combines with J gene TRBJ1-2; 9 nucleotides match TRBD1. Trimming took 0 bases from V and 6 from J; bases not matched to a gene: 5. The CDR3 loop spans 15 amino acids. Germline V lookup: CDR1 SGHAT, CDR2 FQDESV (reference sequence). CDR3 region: CASSLAHGQGHGYTF. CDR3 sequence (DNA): TGTGCCAGCAGCTTAGCCCACGGACAGGGGCATGGCTACACCTTC.

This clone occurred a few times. CDR3: CAASPGTDYGYTF. The CDR3 DNA sequence: TGTGCCGCCTCCCCCGGGACTGACTATGGCTACACCTTC. The V and J genes are TRBV10-3 and TRBJ1-2; a weak D match, TRBD1 (5 bases). V was trimmed by 11 bases and J by 3 bases, leaving 16 bases between them. Germline V gene sequence: CDR1 ENHRY, CDR2 SYGVKD. This CDR3 has 13 residues.

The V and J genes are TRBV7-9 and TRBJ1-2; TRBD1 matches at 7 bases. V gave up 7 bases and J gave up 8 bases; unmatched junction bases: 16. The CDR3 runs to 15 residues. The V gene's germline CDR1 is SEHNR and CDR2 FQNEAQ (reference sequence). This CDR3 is CASTPPGQSGYGYTF. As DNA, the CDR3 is TGTGCCAGCACCCCTCCGGGACAGTCGGGTTACGGCTACACCTTC.

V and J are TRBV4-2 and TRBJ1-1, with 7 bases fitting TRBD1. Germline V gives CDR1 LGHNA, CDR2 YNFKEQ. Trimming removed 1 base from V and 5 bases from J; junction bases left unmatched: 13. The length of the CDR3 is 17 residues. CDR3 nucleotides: TGTGCCAGCAGCCAAGTCTCCCACAGACAGGGAGGTACTGAAGCTTTCTTT. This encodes CASSQVSHRQGGTEAFF.

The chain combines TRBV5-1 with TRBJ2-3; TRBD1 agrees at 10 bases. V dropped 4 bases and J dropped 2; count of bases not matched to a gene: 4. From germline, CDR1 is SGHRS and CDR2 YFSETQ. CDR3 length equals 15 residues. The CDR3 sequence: CASSKDRGNTDTQYF. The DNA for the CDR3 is TGCGCCAGCAGCAAGGACAGGGGGAACACAGATACGCAGTATTTT. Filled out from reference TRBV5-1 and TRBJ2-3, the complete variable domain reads KAGVTQTPRYLIKTRGQQVTLSCSPISGHRSVSWYQQTPGQGLQFLFEYFSETQRNKGNFPGRFSGRQFSNSRSEMNVSTLELGDSALYLCASSKDRGNTDTQYFGPGTRLTVL.

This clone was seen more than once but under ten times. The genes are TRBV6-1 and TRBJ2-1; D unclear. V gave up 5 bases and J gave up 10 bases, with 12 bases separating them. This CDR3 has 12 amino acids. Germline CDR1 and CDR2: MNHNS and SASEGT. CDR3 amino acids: CASSSNILEQFF. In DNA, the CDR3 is TGTGCCAGCAGTTCCAACATTCTCGAGCAGTTCTTC.

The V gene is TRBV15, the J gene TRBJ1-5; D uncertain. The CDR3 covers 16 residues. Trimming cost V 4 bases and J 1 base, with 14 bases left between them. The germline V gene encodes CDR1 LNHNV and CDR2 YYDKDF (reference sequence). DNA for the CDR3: TGTGCCACCAGCAAAAACTTAGAACCCAGCAATCAGCCCCAGCATTTT. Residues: CATSKNLEPSNQPQHF.

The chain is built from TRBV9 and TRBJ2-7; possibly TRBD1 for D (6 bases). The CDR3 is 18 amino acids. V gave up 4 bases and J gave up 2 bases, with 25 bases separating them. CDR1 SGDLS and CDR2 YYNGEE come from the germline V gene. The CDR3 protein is CASSRAPFRPGVPYEQYF. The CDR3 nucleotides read TGTGCCAGCAGCCGGGCGCCTTTTAGGCCAGGGGTCCCCTACGAGCAGTACTTC.

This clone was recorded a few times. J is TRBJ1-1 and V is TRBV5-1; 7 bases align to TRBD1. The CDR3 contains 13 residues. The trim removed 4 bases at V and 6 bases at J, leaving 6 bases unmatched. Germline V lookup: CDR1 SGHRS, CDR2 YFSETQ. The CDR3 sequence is CASSRITGAEAFF. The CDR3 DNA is TGCGCCAGCAGCAGGATAACAGGGGCTGAAGCTTTCTTT.

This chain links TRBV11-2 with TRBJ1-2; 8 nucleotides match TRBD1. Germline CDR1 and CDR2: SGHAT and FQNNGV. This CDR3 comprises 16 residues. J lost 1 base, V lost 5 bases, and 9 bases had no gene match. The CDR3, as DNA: TGTGCCAGCAGCAACGCCGGGACAGGATTTAACTATGGCTACACCTTC. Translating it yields CASSNAGTGFNYGYTF.

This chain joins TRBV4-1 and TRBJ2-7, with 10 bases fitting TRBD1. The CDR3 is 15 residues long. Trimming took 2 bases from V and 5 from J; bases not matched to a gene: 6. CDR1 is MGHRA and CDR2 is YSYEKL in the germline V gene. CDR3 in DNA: TGCGCCAGCAGCCAAATCGGGACAGGGGTTGACGAGCAGTACTTC. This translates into CASSQIGTGVDEQYF.

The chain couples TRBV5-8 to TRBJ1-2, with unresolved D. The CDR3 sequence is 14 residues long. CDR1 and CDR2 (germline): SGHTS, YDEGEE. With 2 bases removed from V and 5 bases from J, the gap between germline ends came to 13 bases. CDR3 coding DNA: TGTGCCAGCAGCTTCGGTCCCCTGAGGTATGGCTACACCTTC. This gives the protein CASSFGPLRYGYTF.

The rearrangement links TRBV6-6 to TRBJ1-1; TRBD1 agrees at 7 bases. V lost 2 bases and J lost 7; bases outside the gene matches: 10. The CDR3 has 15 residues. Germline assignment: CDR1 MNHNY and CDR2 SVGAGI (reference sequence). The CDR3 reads CASSYGVEGAVEAFF. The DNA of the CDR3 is TGTGCCAGCAGTTACGGGGTGGAGGGGGCGGTTGAAGCTTTCTTT.

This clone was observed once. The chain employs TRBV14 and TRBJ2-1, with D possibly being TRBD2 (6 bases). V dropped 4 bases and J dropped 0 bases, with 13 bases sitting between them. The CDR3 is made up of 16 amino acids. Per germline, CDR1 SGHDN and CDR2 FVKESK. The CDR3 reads CASSPRDWSSYNEQFF. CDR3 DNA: TGTGCCAGCAGCCCACGGGACTGGAGCTCCTACAATGAGCAGTTCTTC. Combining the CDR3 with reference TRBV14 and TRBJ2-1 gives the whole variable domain EAGVTQFPSHSVIEKGQTVTLRCDPISGHDNLYWYRRVMGKEIKFLLHFVKESKQDESGMPNNRFLAERTGGTYSTLKVQPAELEDSGVYFCASSPRDWSSYNEQFFGPGTRLTVL.

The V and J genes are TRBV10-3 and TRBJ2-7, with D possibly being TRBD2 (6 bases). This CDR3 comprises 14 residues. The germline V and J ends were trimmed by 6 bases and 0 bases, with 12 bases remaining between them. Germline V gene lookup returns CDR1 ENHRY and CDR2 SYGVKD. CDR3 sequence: CAISRTGDSYEQYF. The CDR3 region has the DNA TGTGCCATCAGCCGCACGGGGGACTCCTACGAGCAGTACTTC.

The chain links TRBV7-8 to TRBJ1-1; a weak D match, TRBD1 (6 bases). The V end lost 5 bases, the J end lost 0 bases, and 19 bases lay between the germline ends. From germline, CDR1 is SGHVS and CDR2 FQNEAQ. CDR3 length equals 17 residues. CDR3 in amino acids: CASSPLTKTGLNTEAFF. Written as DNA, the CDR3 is TGTGCCAGCAGCCCGCTAACTAAGACAGGATTGAACACTGAAGCTTTCTTT.

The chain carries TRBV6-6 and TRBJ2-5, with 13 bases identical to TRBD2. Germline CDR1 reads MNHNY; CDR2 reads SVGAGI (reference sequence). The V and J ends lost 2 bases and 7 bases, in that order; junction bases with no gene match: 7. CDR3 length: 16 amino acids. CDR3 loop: CASSYGLAGDRGTQYF. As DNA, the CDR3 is TGTGCCAGCAGTTACGGACTAGCGGGGGACAGGGGGACCCAGTACTTC.

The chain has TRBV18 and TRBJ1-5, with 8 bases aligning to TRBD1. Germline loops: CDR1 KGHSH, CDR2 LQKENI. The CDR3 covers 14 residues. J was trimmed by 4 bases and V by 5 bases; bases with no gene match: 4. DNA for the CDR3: TGTGCCAGCTCAACCGGGACAGGTAATCAGCCCCAGCATTTT. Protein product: CASSTGTGNQPQHF.

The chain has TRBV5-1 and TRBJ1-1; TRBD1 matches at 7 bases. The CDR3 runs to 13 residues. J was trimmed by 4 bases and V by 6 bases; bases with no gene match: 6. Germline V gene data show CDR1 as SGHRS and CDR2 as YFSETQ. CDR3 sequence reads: CASMTGFGTEAFF. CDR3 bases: TGCGCCAGCATGACAGGGTTCGGCACTGAAGCTTTCTTT.